The clone carrying this T cell receptor beta chain was seen repeatedly, ten times or more. The antigen is not known. The sample is drawn from a study of T cell repertoires in cytomegalovirus infection. One entry per CDR3 protein, called by TCRdb with MiXCR from the reads. The sample lists around 800,000 distinct CDR3 sequences; 32% were seen once. Study-level points and caveats: There were HLA-C-restricted CMV-specific TCR beta clonotypes dominating the ex vivo response.

Germline V lookup: CDR1 SGHVS, CDR2 FQNEAQ. With 1 base removed from V and 7 bases from J, the gap between germline ends came to 14 bases. The CDR3 is 15 residues long. The chain links TRBV7-8 to TRBJ2-1; D call uncertain. The sequence came from a human donor in good health (CMV status not recorded). Some clones in this sample may be carry-over from other donors' samples. The sequencing used cultured CD8+ T cells from PBMCs, collected from culture after CMV antigen stimulation. CDR3 DNA: TGTGCCAGCAGCTTAGATGCGGTTCTGAAGAATGAGCAGTTCTTC. Residues: CASSLDAVLKNEQFF.